This T cell receptor (beta chain) was sequenced during a study of cytomegalovirus exposure and HLA in healthy donors. CDR3 length: 13 residues. With 2 bases removed from V and 8 bases from J, the gap between germline ends came to 15 bases. Germline loops: CDR1 GTSNPN, CDR2 SVGIG (reference sequence). 60 Vbeta and 13 Jbeta primers were used in PCR. Clones were sequenced by immunoSEQ multiplex PCR, and TCRdb holds only the in-frame ones, with some missing. Of about 69,000 clones detected, about 76% appear once; the ten largest clones hold 2.5% to 3.5%. The receptor was derived from a man aged 18-30 years in good health and CMV-seronegative. This chain links TRBV30 with TRBJ1-2, with D unclear. Sequencing used PBMCs. CDR3 protein: CAWSPLGVPGYTF. The CDR3 coding sequence is TGTGCCTGGAGTCCCCTCGGAGTGCCCGGCTACACCTTC.